Shown below are 5 T cell receptor beta chains from a single sample sequenced in a study of blood T cell repertoires in COVID-19. Data came from immunoSEQ multiplex PCR; TCRdb stores just in-frame clones and leaves some out. This table has hundreds of thousands of clones, less than 90% appearing once. The material sequenced was PBMCs or T cells enriched from blood (not recorded which). The receptors derive from a woman aged 40 to 49 who had recovered from COVID-19.

The V call is TRBV3-1 (or the pseudogene TRBV3-2), the J call TRBJ2-1; TRBD1 matches 7 bases. Germline V gene sequence: CDR1 LGHDT, CDR2 YNNKEL (reference sequence). V lost 11 bases to trimming and J lost 6 bases; unmatched junction nucleotides: 4. This CDR3 has 11 residues. The CDR3 protein is CASEGANEQFF. The CDR3 DNA follows: TGTGCCTCTGAGGGGGCCAATGAGCAGTTCTTC.

This clone was recorded only once. The rearrangement uses TRBV5-1 and TRBJ2-2, with a tentative D call TRBD2 (6 bases). The V and J ends lost 1 base and 0 bases respectively, with 10 bases between them. Germline V gives CDR1 SGHRS, CDR2 YFSETQ. The CDR3 loop spans 16 amino acids. CDR3 region: CASSLIAGPNTGELFF. The CDR3 DNA sequence: TGCGCCAGCAGCTTGATCGCGGGGCCGAACACCGGGGAGCTGTTTTTT.

This clone turned up a few times. The CDR3 DNA reads TGTGCTAGTGGTTTGCCCCCGGACTTTAAGAGGGCCGGGGAGCTGTTTTTT. Translation: CASGLPPDFKRAGELFF. V and J are TRBV12-5 and TRBJ2-2; D possibly corresponds to TRBD2 (5 bases). Per the germline V gene, CDR1 is LGHNT and CDR2 is FRNRAP. The CDR3 sequence is 17 residues long. The V and J ends lost 2 bases and 6 bases respectively, with 19 bases between them.

The V and J genes are TRBV4-1 and TRBJ2-5, with 12 bases matching TRBD2. The length of the CDR3 is 16 residues. Germline trimming cut 3 bases from V and 5 bases from J; bases unmatched to any gene: 7. Germline V lookup: CDR1 MGHRA, CDR2 YSYEKL. CDR3 sequence (DNA): TGCGCCAGCAGCCAGCCACTAGCGGGAGGTATGGAGACCCAGTACTTC. Amino acid sequence: CASSQPLAGGMETQYF.

The chain links TRBV6-5 to TRBJ2-1, with D maybe TRBD1 (6 bases). V was shortened by 6 bases and J by 4 bases, with 13 bases between the two germline ends. Per germline, CDR1 MNHEY and CDR2 SVGAGI. This CDR3 comprises 14 residues. The CDR3 nucleotides are TGTGCCAGCAGCAGACAGGCCGTTTACAATGAGCAGTTCTTC. Its translation is CASSRQAVYNEQFF.